These T cell receptor beta chains were read from a single sample in a study of regulatory and conventional T cells in RAG deficiency. TCRdb keeps only in-frame clones here, not all; method: immunoSEQ multiplex PCR. Here the sample spans over 10,000 clones, 85% to 95% being singletons. The same data also went into a second study, on regulatory T cells.

What was sequenced was CD4+ effector T cells sorted from blood. The receptors derive from a human donor in good health. Each CDR3 is given with its conserved first and last residue. D genes are given only for firm matches. Only some rows state a clone size, as once, few, many or a class for expanded clones.

clone size	D gene	J gene	V gene	CDR3 DNA	CDR3 protein
once	-	TRBJ2-3	TRBV27	TGTGCCAGCAGTTTCTACAGGTCTTACACAGATACGCAGTATTTT	CASSFYRSYTDTQYF
-	-	TRBJ2-3	TRBV5-1	TGCGCCAGCAGCTCAGTACTAGAAGGGGTGGGTCCGCCTGATACGCAGTATTTT	CASSSVLEGVGPPDTQYF
-	-	TRBJ2-1	TRBV7-3	TGTGCCAGCAGCTTAACGTTCGGCCAGACAAGACAATACAATGAGCAGTTCTTC	CASSLTFGQTRQYNEQFF
-	-	TRBJ2-7	TRBV5-6	TGTGCCAGCAGCTCGACCAGTACTAGGGAAATCCCCTACGAGCAGTACTTC	CASSSTSTREIPYEQYF
-	-	TRBJ1-5	TRBV28	TGTGCCAGCGGCCCGACAGGAAATCAGCCCCAGCATTTT	CASGPTGNQPQHF
-	TRBD1	TRBJ1-4	TRBV2	TGTGCCAACCGGGCGGAGGGACAGGCTGGAGAAAAACTGTTTTTT	CANRAEGQAGEKLFF
-	-	TRBJ2-7	TRBV5-4	TGTGCCAGCAGCCCCATTTTGAGGGGAAGACACTACGAGCAGTACTTC	CASSPILRGRHYEQYF
-	TRBD1	TRBJ1-2	TRBV6-6	TGTGCCAGCAGACCAGGGGGCGTGAATGGCTACACCTTC	CASRPGGVNGYTF
-	-	TRBJ2-7	TRBV30	TGTGCCTGGAGGATCCTGGGGAGTCGGACCTACGAGCAGTACTTC	CAWRILGSRTYEQYF
-	-	TRBJ2-5	TRBV30	TGTGCCTGGAGTGTCCCAGAGGTAGAAGAGACCCAGTACTTC	CAWSVPEVEETQYF
-	-	TRBJ2-1	TRBV7-8	TGTGCCAGCAGCCAGGACTTTTACAATGAGCAGTTCTTC	CASSQDFYNEQFF
-	-	TRBJ2-3	TRBV6-1	TGTGCCAGCAGTGATTTTGGAGATACGCAGTATTTT	CASSDFGDTQYF
-	-	TRBJ1-5	TRBV2	TGTGCCAGCAGTGGGTCAGCTTATAGCAATCAGCCCCAGCATTTT	CASSGSAYSNQPQHF
-	-	TRBJ1-2	TRBV5-1	TGCGCCAGCAGCTTCCCTGACTCCCGGGGCTACACCTTC	CASSFPDSRGYTF
-	TRBD2	TRBJ2-1	TRBV27	TGTGCCAGCAGTTTATTCGCTCTAGCGGGGAATGAGCAGTTCTTC	CASSLFALAGNEQFF
-	TRBD1	TRBJ1-6	TRBV18	TGTGCCAGCTCACCGAAACAGGGGGGTTCACCCCTCCACTTT	CASSPKQGGSPLHF
-	-	TRBJ2-3	TRBV7-6	TGTGCCAGCAGCTTAGGGACGGGAGCAGATACGCAGTATTTT	CASSLGTGADTQYF
-	-	TRBJ2-7	TRBV10-3	TGTGCCATCAGTGAGTCTACGCCCGAGTTTTCGGACGAGCAGTACTTC	CAISESTPEFSDEQYF
-	TRBD1	TRBJ1-1	TRBV6-6	TGTGCCAGCACCCTTACAGGGGGGTACACTGAAGCTTTCTTT	CASTLTGGYTEAFF
-	-	TRBJ1-2	TRBV27	TGTGCCAGCAGTTTAGACGGAGGAGGCTACACCTTC	CASSLDGGGYTF
-	TRBD1	TRBJ2-3	TRBV19	TGTGCCAGTACCCAAACCCCCAGGACAGGGAAAGGGGATACGCAGTATTTT	CASTQTPRTGKGDTQYF
once	-	TRBJ2-6	TRBV27	TGTGCCAGCAGGAAAGCAGGCGTCCGCTCTGGGGCCAACGTCCTGACTTTC	CASRKAGVRSGANVLTF
-	TRBD1	TRBJ1-1	TRBV13	TGTGCCAGCAGCTCGGGACAGCCGAACACTGAAGCTTTCTTT	CASSSGQPNTEAFF
-	-	TRBJ2-1	TRBV5-1	TGCGCCAGCAGCTTGGATCCGAACTCCTACAATGAGCAGTTCTTC	CASSLDPNSYNEQFF
-	-	TRBJ1-1	TRBV30	TGTGCCTGGAGTGTACAAGGAGGCCTAGGGAACACTGAAGCTTTCTTT	CAWSVQGGLGNTEAFF
-	-	TRBJ1-6	TRBV27	TGTGCCAGCAGTTTATGGGCAGTTTCGAATTCACCCCTCCACTTT	CASSLWAVSNSPLHF
-	TRBD2	TRBJ2-3	TRBV2	TGTGCCAGCAGGAATAGCGGGGGGGCCGCAGATACGCAGTATTTT	CASRNSGGAADTQYF